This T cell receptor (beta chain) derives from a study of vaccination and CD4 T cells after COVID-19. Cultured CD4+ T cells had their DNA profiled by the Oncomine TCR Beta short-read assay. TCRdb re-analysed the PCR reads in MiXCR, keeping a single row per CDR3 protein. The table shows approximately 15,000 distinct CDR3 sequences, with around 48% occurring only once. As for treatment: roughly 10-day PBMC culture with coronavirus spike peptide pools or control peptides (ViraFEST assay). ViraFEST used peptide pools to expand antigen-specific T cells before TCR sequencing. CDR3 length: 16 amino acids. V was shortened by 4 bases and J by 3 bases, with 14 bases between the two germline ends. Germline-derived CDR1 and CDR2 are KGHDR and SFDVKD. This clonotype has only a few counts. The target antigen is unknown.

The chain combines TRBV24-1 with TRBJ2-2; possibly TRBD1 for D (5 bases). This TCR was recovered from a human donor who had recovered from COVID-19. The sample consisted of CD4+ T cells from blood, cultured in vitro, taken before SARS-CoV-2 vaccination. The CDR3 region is CATSDTTQGDTGELFF. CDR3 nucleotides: TGTGCCACCAGTGACACGACACAAGGGGACACCGGGGAGCTGTTTTTT.